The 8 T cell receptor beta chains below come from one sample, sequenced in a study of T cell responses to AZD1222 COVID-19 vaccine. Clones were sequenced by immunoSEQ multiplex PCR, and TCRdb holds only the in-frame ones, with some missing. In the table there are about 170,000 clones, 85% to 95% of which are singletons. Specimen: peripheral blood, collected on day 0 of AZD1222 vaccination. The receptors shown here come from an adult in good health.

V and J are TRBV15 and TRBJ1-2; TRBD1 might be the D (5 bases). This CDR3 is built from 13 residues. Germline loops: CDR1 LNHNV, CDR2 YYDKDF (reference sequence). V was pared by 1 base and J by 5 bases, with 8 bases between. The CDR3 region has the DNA TGTGCCACCAGCAGAGTGACAGAGTATGGCTACACCTTC. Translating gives CATSRVTEYGYTF. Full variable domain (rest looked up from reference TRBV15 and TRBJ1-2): DAMVIQNPRYQVTQFGKPVTLSCSQTLNHNVMYWYQQKSSQAPKLLFHYYDKDFNNEADTPDNFQSRRPNTSFCFLDIRSPGLGDTAMYLCATSRVTEYGYTFGSGTRLTVV.

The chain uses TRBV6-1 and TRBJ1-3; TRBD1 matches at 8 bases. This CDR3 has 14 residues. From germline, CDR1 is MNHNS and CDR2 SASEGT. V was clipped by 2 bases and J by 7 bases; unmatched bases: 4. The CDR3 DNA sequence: TGTGCCAGCAGTGAACGGGACAGGCGCAACACCATATATTTT. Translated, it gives CASSERDRRNTIYF.

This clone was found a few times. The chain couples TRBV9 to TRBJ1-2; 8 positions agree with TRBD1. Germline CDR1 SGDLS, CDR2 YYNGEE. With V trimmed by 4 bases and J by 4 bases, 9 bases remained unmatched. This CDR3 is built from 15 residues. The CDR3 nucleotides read TGTGCCAGCAGCCCACGGGACAGGAGCATCTATGGCTACACCTTC. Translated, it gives CASSPRDRSIYGYTF.

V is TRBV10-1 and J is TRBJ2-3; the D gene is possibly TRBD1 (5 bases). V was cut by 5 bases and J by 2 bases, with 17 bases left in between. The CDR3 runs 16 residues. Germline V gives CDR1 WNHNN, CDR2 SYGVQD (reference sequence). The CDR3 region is CASSLHGQGNTDTQYF. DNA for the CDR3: TGCGCCAGCAGTCTTCACGGTCAGGGTAACACAGATACGCAGTATTTT.

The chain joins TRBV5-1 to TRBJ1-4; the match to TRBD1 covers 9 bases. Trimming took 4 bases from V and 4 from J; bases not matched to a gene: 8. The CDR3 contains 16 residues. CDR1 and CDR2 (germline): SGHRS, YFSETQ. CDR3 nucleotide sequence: TGCGCCAGCAGCCCGGCGGGGGGACAGGGTAATGAAAAACTGTTTTTT. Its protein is CASSPAGGQGNEKLFF.

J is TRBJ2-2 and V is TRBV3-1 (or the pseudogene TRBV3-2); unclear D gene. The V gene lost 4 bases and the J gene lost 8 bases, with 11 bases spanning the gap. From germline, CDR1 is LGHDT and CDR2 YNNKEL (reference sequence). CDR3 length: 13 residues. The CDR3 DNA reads TGTGCCAGCAGCCTTGGCAGATCTGGGGAGCTGTTTTTT. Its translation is CASSLGRSGELFF.

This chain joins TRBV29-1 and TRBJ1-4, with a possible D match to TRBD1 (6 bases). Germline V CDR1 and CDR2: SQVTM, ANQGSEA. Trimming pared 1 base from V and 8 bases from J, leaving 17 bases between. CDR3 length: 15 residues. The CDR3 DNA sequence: TGCAGCGTTGAAGGTCCTGAGGGGGGGAGGGAAAAACTGTTTTTT. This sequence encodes CSVEGPEGGREKLFF. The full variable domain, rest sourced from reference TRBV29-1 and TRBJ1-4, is SAVISQKPSRDICQRGTSLTIQCQVDSQVTMMFWYRQQPGQSLTLIATANQGSEATYESGFVIDKFPISRPNLTFSTLTVSNMSPEDSSIYLCSVEGPEGGREKLFFGSGTQLSVL.

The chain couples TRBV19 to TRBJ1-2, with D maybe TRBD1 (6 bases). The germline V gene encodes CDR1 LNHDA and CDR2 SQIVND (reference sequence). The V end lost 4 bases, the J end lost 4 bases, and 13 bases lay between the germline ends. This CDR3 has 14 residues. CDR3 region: CASSTRTETYGYTF. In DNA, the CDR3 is TGTGCCAGTAGTACCCGGACAGAGACCTATGGCTACACCTTC. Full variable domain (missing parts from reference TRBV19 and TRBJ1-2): DGGITQSPKYLFRKEGQNVTLSCEQNLNHDAMYWYRQDPGQGLRLIYYSQIVNDFQKGDIAEGYSVSREKKESFPLTVTSAQKNPTAFYLCASSTRTETYGYTFGSGTRLTVV.